This T cell receptor beta chain was recovered during a study of beta chain features in type 1 diabetes. Notes on the study in general: A greater similarity of naive, central memory and Treg TCRB repertoires was seen among patients than among healthy donors.

Expressed TCRB transcripts were sequenced because the isolated RNA had all been reverse transcribed beforehand. TCRdb's table, derived via immunoSEQ multiplex PCR, lists solely in-frame clones and lacks some. The repertoire consists of more than 350,000 clones, with about an eighth occurring once and the leading ten covering around 0.05%. With V trimmed by 6 bases and J by 6 bases, 6 bases remained unmatched. Looked up from germline, CDR1 is GTSNPN and CDR2 is SVGIG (reference sequence). This CDR3 has 13 amino acids. Details on this clone: No antigen is known for it.

Sequencing was performed on naive CD4+ T cells from blood. The sequence derives from a woman younger than 30 in good health. The genes are TRBV30 and TRBJ2-3, with 10 nucleotides matching TRBD2. The CDR3 DNA reads as TGTGCCTGCAATCTAGCGGGAGTGGATACGCAGTATTTT. Its protein product is CACNLAGVDTQYF.